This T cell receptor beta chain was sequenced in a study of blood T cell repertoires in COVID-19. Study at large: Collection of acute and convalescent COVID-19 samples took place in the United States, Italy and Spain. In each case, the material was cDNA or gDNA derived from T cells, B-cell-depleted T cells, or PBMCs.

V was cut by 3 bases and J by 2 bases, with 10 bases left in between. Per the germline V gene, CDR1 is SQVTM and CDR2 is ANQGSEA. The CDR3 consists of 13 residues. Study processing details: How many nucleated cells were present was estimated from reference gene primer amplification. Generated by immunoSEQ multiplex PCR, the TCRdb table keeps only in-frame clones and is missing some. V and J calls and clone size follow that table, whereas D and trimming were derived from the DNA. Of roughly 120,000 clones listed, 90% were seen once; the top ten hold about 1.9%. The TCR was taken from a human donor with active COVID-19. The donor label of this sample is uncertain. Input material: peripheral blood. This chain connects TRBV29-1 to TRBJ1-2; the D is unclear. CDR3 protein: CSVDVVANYGYTF. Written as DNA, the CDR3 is TGCAGCGTTGACGTCGTAGCCAACTATGGCTACACCTTC.